This T cell receptor beta chain originates from a study of T cell responses to AZD1222 COVID-19 vaccine. Study findings and constraints: Possibly, clonal diversity was underestimated; donors were largely white British and included more females. In the spike-specific TCR repertoire, nearly half reportedly target unmutated variant regions.

Generated by immunoSEQ multiplex PCR, the TCRdb table keeps only in-frame clones and is missing some. The data contain around 84,000 clones, around 92% of them seen just once; the ten biggest clones take up approximately 7%. This CDR3 region has 16 residues. Trimming took off 1 base at V and 3 bases at J, with 10 bases between the two ends. Germline lookup yields CDR1 SGHVS and CDR2 FNYEAQ. This clone was detected only once. What it binds is unknown. The TCR was taken from an adult in good health. V is TRBV7-6 and J is TRBJ2-6; D unclear. Material: peripheral blood, obtained on day 0 of MenACWY control vaccination. The CDR3: CASSLEGNNGANVLTF. The CDR3 bases are TGTGCCAGCAGCTTAGAAGGGAATAATGGGGCCAACGTCCTGACTTTC.